The rows below give T cell receptor beta chains drawn from one sample of a study of blood T cells in healthy people across ages. TCRdb recomputed calls from the 5' RACE reads with MiXCR, one row per CDR3 protein. The sample lists around 670,000 distinct CDR3 sequences, 25% to 35% occurring once. Sequenced sample: blood. The receptors originated from a woman of 80 years or more in good health. CDR3s include the opening cysteine and the closing phenylalanine or tryptophan. Each record gives: clone size, V gene, D gene, J gene, CDR3 DNA, CDR3 protein. A D gene is named only where the DNA matches it firmly. The size of a clone is reported for some rows only, either as once, few or many, or as a class for expanded clones.

>many|TRBV20-1|-|TRBJ2-7
TGCAGTGCTAGAGTGTTCGGCAGTGAAGGGGTGTACGAGCAGTACTTC
CSARVFGSEGVYEQYF
>-|TRBV28|-|TRBJ1-6
TGTGCCAGCAGTTTAGGGCACCATAATTCACCCCTCCACTTT
CASSLGHHNSPLHF
>many|TRBV3-1|-|TRBJ2-5
TGTGCCAGCAGCCACCAAGTACCCAGCGGGCGGGAGACCCAGTACTTC
CASSHQVPSGRETQYF
>many|TRBV6-5|TRBD2|TRBJ2-7
TGTGCCAGCAGTTACTGGGGGGCACCTAGCGGGGGGACCAGCTCCTACGAGCAGTACTTC
CASSYWGAPSGGTSSYEQYF
>many|TRBV6-5|TRBD1|TRBJ2-1
TGTGCCAGCAGTCGTCGGACAGGGGACAATGAGCAGTTCTTC
CASSRRTGDNEQFF
>-|TRBV7-2|TRBD1|TRBJ1-1
TGTGCCAGCAGCATACAGGGGGCGCGGGACACTGAAGCTTTCTTT
CASSIQGARDTEAFF
>-|TRBV18|-|TRBJ1-1
TGTGCCGGCTCCCATGAAAAACAGGAGGGCACTGAAGCTTTCTTT
CAGSHEKQEGTEAFF
>-|TRBV6-5|TRBD1|TRBJ1-2
TGTGCCAGCAGTAGTACAGGGGGGGCCTATGGCTACACCTTC
CASSSTGGAYGYTF
>many|TRBV20-1|-|TRBJ2-5
TGCAGTGCTCAGACTGGAGCGGTACAAGAGACCCAGTACTTC
CSAQTGAVQETQYF
>medium-sized|TRBV20-1|TRBD2|TRBJ2-4
TGCAGTGCTAGAGATCAGCGGGGGGGCCAGGGCATTCAGTACTTC
CSARDQRGGQGIQYF
>-|TRBV7-9|-|TRBJ1-2
TGTGCCAGCAGCGGAGGGATTGGCTACACCTTC
CASSGGIGYTF
>-|TRBV6-5|-|TRBJ1-6
TGTGCCAGCAGCCCGAGACCCTTGGCGAATTCACCCCTCCACTTT
CASSPRPLANSPLHF
>many|TRBV20-1|TRBD1|TRBJ1-5
TGCAGTGCTAGAGTGGCCGCCAGGGGGGGACCCCTCAATCAGCCCCAGCATTTT
CSARVAARGGPLNQPQHF
>many|TRBV30|-|TRBJ1-4
TGTGCCTGGAGTGACGGAGGGGCCCATGAAAAACTGTTTTTT
CAWSDGGAHEKLFF
>many|TRBV5-1|TRBD1|TRBJ2-3
TGCGCCAGCAGCACCGGGACAGGGAGAGGCACAGATACGCAGTATTTT
CASSTGTGRGTDTQYF
>-|TRBV6-2/TRBV6-3|-|TRBJ2-7
TGTGCCAGCAGTTACAGGGATCGGGACGAGCAGTACTTC
CASSYRDRDEQYF
>-|TRBV20-1|TRBD1|TRBJ1-2
TGCAGTGCTTACTGGGACAGTTCTTTGTTCGCCGGCTACACCTTC
CSAYWDSSLFAGYTF
>-|TRBV12-3/TRBV12-4|-|TRBJ1-3
TGTGCCAGCAGTTTAGAAGCCCACTCTGGAAACACCATATATTTT
CASSLEAHSGNTIYF
>many|TRBV6-5|TRBD1|TRBJ1-2
TGTGCCAGCAGTAAACAGAGACAGGGCGGCGGCTACACCTTC
CASSKQRQGGGYTF
>many|TRBV7-3|-|TRBJ2-3
TGTGCCAGCAGCCTGACAGCCGCTAGCACAGATACGCAGTATTTT
CASSLTAASTDTQYF
>few|TRBV27|-|TRBJ2-5
TGTGCCAGCAGTTTCGAGGGCCCAGGCAAGAGCAATGAGCAGTACTTC
CASSFEGPGKSNEQYF
>few|TRBV6-6|TRBD2|TRBJ2-7
TGTGCCAGCAGTTCCCTCCGGGGGGGAATCTACAATGAGCAGTACTTC
CASSSLRGGIYNEQYF
>many|TRBV28|TRBD2|TRBJ2-5
TGTGCCAGCAGGTCCCAACTAGCGGGGCCCCAAGAGACCCAGTACTTC
CASRSQLAGPQETQYF
>many|TRBV7-9|-|TRBJ1-2
TGTGCCAGCAGCTTGTCCGGGACTCTCCAGGGCTACTATGGCTACACCTTC
CASSLSGTLQGYYGYTF
>-|TRBV6-5|-|TRBJ1-1
TGTGCCAGCAGTTACTCGCCGGTTGTCGCTGAAGCTTTCTTT
CASSYSPVVAEAFF
>-|TRBV6-2/TRBV6-3|-|TRBJ1-2
TGTGCCAGCAGTTACGTCGGCCGATCCTATAACTATGGCTACACCTTC
CASSYVGRSYNYGYTF
>many|TRBV5-4|TRBD1|TRBJ2-7
TGTGCCAGCGGGGTGAGGACAGGCTCCTACGAGCAGTACTTC
CASGVRTGSYEQYF
>-|TRBV15|-|TRBJ2-7
TGTGCCACGGCAGGACCCTCCTACGAGCAGTACTTC
CATAGPSYEQYF
>many|TRBV4-2|-|TRBJ1-5
TGTGCCAGCAGCCAAGAAGGGCAGGGGAAGGGGAATCAGCCCCAGCATTTT
CASSQEGQGKGNQPQHF